This TCR beta chain was found in a study of human T cells and chemical hapten exposure. Findings and caveats of the study: The study found expanded TCRs formed significantly more large CDR3 similarity clusters than controls.

As concerns this clonotype: Antigen: not known.

MiXCR was run by TCRdb on the RACE reads, yielding one entry per CDR3 protein. The table lists fewer than 70,000 distinct CDR3 sequences, around 9.9% of them singletons. Trimming pared 6 bases from V and 0 bases from J, leaving 16 bases between. The CDR3 extends over 15 amino acids. The germline CDR1 and CDR2 sequences are DFQATT and SNEGSKA (reference sequence). Time point meaning: pre-sensitization, week 0. Treatment in this sample: therapeutic diphenylcyclopropenone sensitization with weekly scalp DPC. This specimen was whole blood, taken in connection with sensitization to the hapten diphenylcyclopropenone (DPC). This receptor was taken from a woman aged 50 to 60 with alopecia areata. Some clones in this sample may be carry-over from other donors' samples. The chain couples TRBV20-1 to TRBJ2-3; possible D gene TRBD2, 6 bases. The CDR3 is CSAPSLAHSTDTQYF. Written as DNA, the CDR3 is TGCAGTGCCCCATCTCTAGCGCATAGCACAGATACGCAGTATTTT.